The clone carrying this TCR beta chain came up many times. What it binds is unknown. The germline V and J ends were trimmed by 8 bases and 1 base, with 12 bases remaining between them. This CDR3 comprises 13 residues. The V gene's germline CDR1 is MDHEN and CDR2 SYDVKM. Those with hyperthyroidism were 18 to 65 years old, newly diagnosed, and ill for under 2 months. Together with thyroid ultrasound, orbital computed tomography, serum thyroxine and TRAb, clinical symptoms were used for diagnoses. Predating any ophthalmopathy symptoms, the blood sample was taken at first hyperthyroidism diagnosis. This entry belongs to a study of T cells in Graves' hyperthyroidism and ophthalmopathy. Authors of the study amplified TCR beta CDR3 regions from RNA transcripts. HTBI primers were the set used in a first-round RT-PCR of the TCR CDR3. One entry per CDR3 protein, called by TCRdb with MiXCR from the multiplex PCR reads. The profile shows approximately 600,000 distinct CDR3 sequences, around 14% of them singletons.

General observations from the study: Also found in blood were most expanded thyroid clonotypes above 0.001.

The chain carries TRBV28 and TRBJ2-7; D could derive from TRBD1 or TRBD2 (5 bases each). This receptor was taken from a young woman with Graves' hyperthyroidism that later progressed to Graves' ophthalmopathy. The specimen was blood. The CDR3 here is CASLGGYSYEQYF. DNA of the CDR3: TGTGCCAGCCTTGGGGGATATTCCTACGAGCAGTACTTC.